This T cell receptor beta chain was recorded in a study of T-cell reconstitution after alpha-beta-depleted transplantation in children. During its preparation, the TCRbeta library received unique molecular identifiers. TCRdb re-called the PCR reads through MiXCR, storing one row per CDR3 protein. The profile shows some 240,000 distinct CDR3 sequences, 9% to 10% of them singletons. This clonotype was seen repeatedly, ten times or more. CDR1 is SNHLY and CDR2 is FYNNEI in the germline V gene. The germline V and J ends were trimmed by 2 bases and 2 bases, with 1 base remaining between them. This CDR3 contains 11 residues.

The clonotype was recovered from a human donor who donated a stem cell graft to a child with SCID. Here the sequenced sample was PBMCs from the stem cell graft donor, taken from the stem cell graft. The genes are TRBV2 and TRBJ2-7; D call uncertain. CDR3 bases: TGTGCCAGCAGTGAACCCTACGAGCAGTACTTC. Translation gives CASSEPYEQYF.